This TCR beta chain was found in a study of beta chain features in type 1 diabetes. Study-level points and caveats: Patients and controls would share equally any PCR tilt toward shorter templates.

Notes on this clone: Its antigen remains unidentified.

The investigators reverse transcribed all of the isolated RNA, so they sequenced expressed TCRB transcripts. The data were produced by immunoSEQ multiplex PCR, yet TCRdb's version contains in-frame clones alone and is incomplete. The data show hundreds of thousands of clones, with about an eighth seen just once and around 0.05% held by the top ten. This CDR3 region has 14 residues. The germline V gene encodes CDR1 SGHTA and CDR2 FQGNSA. Trimming shortened V by 4 bases and J by 5 bases, and 14 bases separated the two germline ends. This clonotype originated in a woman between 18 and 29 years old in good health. The gene calls are TRBV7-2 and TRBJ2-5; D not resolved. Sequencing was done on a sample of naive CD4+ T cells from blood. The CDR3 DNA reads TGTGCCAGCAGCTCCGGCGGCCCCGGGGAGACCCAGTACTTC. Its protein is CASSSGGPGETQYF.